Each of the 25 T cell receptor beta chains below was sequenced from the same sample in a study of T cell responses to AZD1222 COVID-19 vaccine. Using immunoSEQ multiplex PCR, the repertoire was profiled, and TCRdb retains in-frame clones only, with some absent. The table has about 150,000 clones, around 87% seen once. This sample comprised peripheral blood, obtained on day 0 of AZD1222 vaccination. The source of these receptors is an adult in good health.

The rearrangement uses TRBV11-3 and TRBJ2-2; D tentatively reads TRBD1 or TRBD2 (6 bases each). CDR1 is SGHNT and CDR2 is YENEEA in the germline V gene. The V and J ends lost 1 base and 6 bases respectively, with 9 bases between them. This CDR3 region has 14 residues. The CDR3 DNA reads TGTGCCAGCAGCTTAGTTGGGGGGCCCGGGGAGCTGTTTTTT. The encoded protein is CASSLVGGPGELFF.

The chain employs TRBV19 and TRBJ1-6; D not certain. V lost 3 bases and J 6 bases, leaving 12 bases between the germline ends. This CDR3 is built from 15 residues. Germline V gene lookup returns CDR1 LNHDA and CDR2 SQIVND (reference sequence). CDR3 sequence (DNA): TGTGCCAGTAGTATGAGCCAGAATACTAATTCACCCCTCCACTTT. It yields the protein CASSMSQNTNSPLHF.

In this sample, this clone turned up once. This chain links TRBV6-1 with TRBJ1-5; tentatively, D is TRBD1 (5 bases). CDR3 length equals 14 residues. The germline CDR1 and CDR2 sequences are MNHNS and SASEGT. V was trimmed by 4 bases and J by 6 bases, leaving 13 bases between them. The CDR3 reads CASSGDSRAQPQHF. The DNA for the CDR3 is TGTGCCAGCAGTGGCGACAGTAGGGCTCAGCCCCAGCATTTT.

Remarks on this clone: Other DNA sequences in this sample translate to the same CDR3. The V call is TRBV5-1, the J call TRBJ1-1, with no clear D. V lost 1 base, J lost 2 bases, and 6 bases lay in between. CDR1 and CDR2 from the germline V gene are SGHRS and YFSETQ. This CDR3 spans 13 amino acids. Here the CDR3 reads CASSLTSNTEAFF. DNA for the CDR3: TGCGCCAGCAGCTTGACAAGTAACACTGAAGCTTTCTTT.

The rearrangement links TRBV24-1 to TRBJ2-3; D not resolved. Germline V gene data show CDR1 as KGHDR and CDR2 as SFDVKD. Trimming cost V 3 bases and J 3 bases, with 3 bases left between them. The CDR3 runs to 12 residues. The CDR3 reads CATSDRTDTQYF. CDR3 nucleotides: TGTGCCACCAGTGATAGGACAGATACGCAGTATTTT.

This rearrangement joins TRBV27 to TRBJ2-5, with 11 bases lining up with TRBD2. Germline CDR1 and CDR2: MNHEY and SMNVEV (reference sequence). There are 15 residues in the CDR3. V was clipped by 6 bases and J by 5 bases; unmatched bases: 8. The CDR3 is CASRRLAGGLETQYF. Here the CDR3 DNA reads TGTGCCAGCAGGCGCTTAGCGGGGGGGCTTGAGACCCAGTACTTC.

The chain couples TRBV4-1 to TRBJ1-3; D not certain. Germline CDR1 is MGHRA and CDR2 is YSYEKL. The V end was cut by 0 bases, the J end by 0 bases, with 15 bases between. The CDR3 sequence is 18 residues long. CDR3 protein: CASSQDRWEGVSGNTIYF. CDR3 in DNA: TGCGCCAGCAGCCAAGATAGGTGGGAAGGCGTCTCTGGAAACACCATATATTTT.

The chain is built from TRBV7-2 and TRBJ2-3; D not resolved. Trimming removed 5 bases at V and 9 bases at J, with 15 bases between. Germline V CDR1 and CDR2: SGHTA, FQGNSA. The CDR3 runs to 13 residues. CDR3 in amino acids: CASSPIGGRTQYF. In nucleotides, the CDR3 is TGTGCCAGCAGCCCCATCGGCGGACGGACGCAGTATTTT.

J is TRBJ1-2 and V is TRBV7-9; no clear D gene. The CDR3 consists of 12 residues. The V gene's germline CDR1 is SEHNR and CDR2 FQNEAQ (reference sequence). Trimming cost V 5 bases and J 7 bases, with 11 bases left between them. For the CDR3, the DNA is TGTGCCAGCAGCCTCGGGGAAGCTGGCTACACCTTC. Translation: CASSLGEAGYTF. The full variable domain, with the rest looked up from reference TRBV7-9 and TRBJ1-2, is DTGVSQNPRHKITKRGQNVTFRCDPISEHNRLYWYRQTLGQGPEFLTYFQNEAQLEKSRLLSDRFSAERPKGSFSTLEIQRTEQGDSAMYLCASSLGEAGYTFGSGTRLTVV.

The genes are TRBV3-1 (or the pseudogene TRBV3-2) and TRBJ1-2; 11 bases are a match to TRBD1. Unmatched junction bases numbered 6, after V lost 4 bases and J lost 5 bases. CDR1 is LGHDT and CDR2 is YNNKEL in the germline V gene (reference sequence). CDR3 length equals 15 residues. The CDR3 bases are TGTGCCAGCAGCCCCGGACAGGGGGCGGCGTATGGCTACACCTTC. Residues: CASSPGQGAAYGYTF.

The chain has TRBV6-1 and TRBJ2-5; TRBD2 aligns across 11 bases. The CDR3 has 16 residues. CDR1 is MNHNS and CDR2 is SASEGT in the germline V gene. V was pared by 2 bases and J by 4 bases, with 6 bases of the junction left unmatched. CDR3 sequence reads: CASSELAGGGSETQYF. Here the CDR3 DNA reads TGTGCCAGCAGTGAACTAGCGGGGGGAGGATCAGAGACCCAGTACTTC.

This clone appeared once. J is TRBJ2-3 and V is TRBV6-1; maybe TRBD2 (6 bases). The V end lost 2 bases, the J end lost 0 bases, and 9 bases lay between the germline ends. This CDR3 is built from 15 residues. Germline V gene lookup returns CDR1 MNHNS and CDR2 SASEGT. The CDR3 loop is CASSEMGLSTDTQYF. CDR3 nucleotide sequence: TGTGCCAGCAGTGAAATGGGACTCAGCACAGATACGCAGTATTTT.

The gene calls are TRBV27 and TRBJ2-7, with 10 positions matching TRBD1. This CDR3 spans 13 amino acids. V was pared by 6 bases and J by 3 bases, with 2 bases of the junction left unmatched. The germline V gene has CDR1 MNHEY and CDR2 SMNVEV (reference sequence). The CDR3 DNA sequence: TGTGCCAGCAGGACAGGGGGCGGCTACGAGCAGTACTTC. Protein sequence: CASRTGGGYEQYF.

The chain has TRBV27 and TRBJ1-4; no firm D call. This CDR3 comprises 16 residues. The V end lost 3 bases, the J end lost 5 bases, and 16 bases lay between the germline ends. From germline, CDR1 is MNHEY and CDR2 SMNVEV (reference sequence). The CDR3 DNA follows: TGTGCCAGCAGTTTCTCCGGGCATCCACGAAATGAAAAACTGTTTTTT. Translating it yields CASSFSGHPRNEKLFF. The whole variable domain, remainder taken from reference TRBV27 and TRBJ1-4, is EAQVTQNPRYLITVTGKKLTVTCSQNMNHEYMSWYRQDPGLGLRQIYYSMNVEVTDKGDVPEGYKVSRKEKRNFPLILESPSPNQTSLYFCASSFSGHPRNEKLFFGSGTQLSVL.

The gene calls are TRBV19 and TRBJ1-5, with 8 bases aligning to TRBD1. Germline V gene data show CDR1 as LNHDA and CDR2 as SQIVND (reference sequence). With 1 base clipped from V and 4 bases from J, the junction kept 9 bases outside the gene matches. The CDR3 sequence is 17 residues long. This CDR3 reads CASSIVPGQGLNQPQHF. The CDR3 DNA follows: TGTGCCAGTAGTATAGTCCCCGGACAGGGACTGAATCAGCCCCAGCATTTT.

This chain uses TRBV6-2 or TRBV6-3 with TRBJ2-2, with D uncertain. This CDR3 spans 16 amino acids. The V end was cut by 6 bases, the J end by 1 base, with 15 bases between. CDR1 and CDR2 from the germline V gene are MNHEY and SVGEGT. CDR3 in amino acids: CASSPPPGRNTGELFF. CDR3 DNA: TGTGCCAGCAGCCCCCCACCAGGAAGGAACACCGGGGAGCTGTTTTTT.

Notes on this clone: Additional DNA sequences in this sample encode the identical CDR3. The chain employs TRBV18 and TRBJ2-3; D not certain. The CDR3 loop spans 12 amino acids. Trimming removed 6 bases at V and 0 bases at J, with 4 bases between. Germline CDR1 KGHSH, CDR2 LQKENI. CDR3 region: CASSPSTDTQYF. CDR3 DNA: TGTGCCAGCTCCCCAAGCACAGATACGCAGTATTTT.

The chain uses TRBV7-2 and TRBJ2-7; D uncertain. Germline CDR1 reads SGHTA; CDR2 reads FQGNSA. Trimming stripped 0 bases from V and 5 bases from J, with 5 bases between. This CDR3 is 12 amino acids long. CDR3 in amino acids: CASSLARNEQYF. Written as DNA, the CDR3 is TGTGCCAGCAGCTTAGCGCGGAACGAGCAGTACTTC. Full variable domain (remainder filled in from reference TRBV7-2 and TRBJ2-7): GAGVSQSPSNKVTEKGKDVELRCDPISGHTALYWYRQSLGQGLEFLIYFQGNSAPDKSGLPSDRFSAERTGGSVSTLTIQRTQQEDSAVYLCASSLARNEQYFGPGTRLTVT.

The rearrangement joins TRBV9 to TRBJ1-1, with D unresolved. Germline CDR1 reads SGDLS; CDR2 reads YYNGEE. V lost 0 bases to trimming and J lost 1 base, with 7 bases between them. CDR3 length: 14 amino acids. CDR3 sequence (DNA): TGTGCCAGCAGCGTAGGCCTAACGAACACTGAAGCTTTCTTT. Translated, it gives CASSVGLTNTEAFF.

The rearrangement uses TRBV29-1 and TRBJ1-4, with D tentatively TRBD1 (6 bases). This CDR3 contains 14 residues. V lost 2 bases to trimming and J lost 8 bases, with 15 bases between them. Germline-derived CDR1 and CDR2 are SQVTM and ANQGSEA. CDR3 DNA sequence: TGCAGCGTTGAATCGGGGGCCGGGCGGGAAAAACTGTTTTTT. It encodes CSVESGAGREKLFF.

The V and J genes are TRBV5-4 and TRBJ1-2; D unresolved. The V end lost 5 bases, the J end lost 8 bases, and 16 bases lay between the germline ends. Germline V CDR1 and CDR2: SGHNT, YYREEE (reference sequence). CDR3 length: 13 amino acids. The chain's CDR3 is CASRDTAIRGYTF. The CDR3 nucleotides are TGTGCCAGCAGAGACACCGCGATTCGGGGCTACACCTTC.

DNA for the CDR3: TGTGCCAGCAGCTCAGGATGGGGCTCCCCTGGGGCCAACGTCCTGACTTTC. Amino acid sequence: CASSSGWGSPGANVLTF. The chain carries TRBV11-3 and TRBJ2-6, with D possibly being TRBD1 (5 bases). The V end lost 4 bases, the J end lost 2 bases, and 15 bases lay between the germline ends. The CDR3 totals 17 residues. CDR1 and CDR2 (germline): SGHNT, YENEEA.

This chain connects TRBV15 to TRBJ2-7; TRBD1 matches 8 bases. The CDR3 is 15 residues long. V trimming: 0 bases; J trimming: 5 bases; junction bases outside the gene matches: 6. Germline-derived CDR1 and CDR2 are LNHNV and YYDKDF (reference sequence). CDR3 in amino acids: CATSRDFGQGNEQYF. CDR3 DNA: TGTGCCACCAGCAGAGATTTCGGACAGGGTAACGAGCAGTACTTC.

This clone is a singleton in its sample. This chain uses TRBV9 with TRBJ1-2; D gene unclear. The CDR3 totals 14 residues. Germline assignment: CDR1 SGDLS and CDR2 YYNGEE. Between the trimmed V and J ends, which lost 3 bases and 1 base, there was a span of 10 bases. The CDR3, as DNA: TGTGCCAGCAGCGGAAACATCCGTAACTATGGCTACACCTTC. Translating it yields CASSGNIRNYGYTF. The whole variable domain, remainder taken from reference TRBV9 and TRBJ1-2, is DSGVTQTPKHLITATGQRVTLRCSPRSGDLSVYWYQQSLDQGLQFLIQYYNGEERAKGNILERFSAQQFPDLHSELNLSSLELGDSALYFCASSGNIRNYGYTFGSGTRLTVV.

The rearrangement joins TRBV4-1 to TRBJ2-2; the match to TRBD1 covers 7 bases. The germline V gene encodes CDR1 MGHRA and CDR2 YSYEKL. Losses at the gene ends were 0 bases for V and 5 bases for J; bases not matched to a gene: 3. The CDR3 sequence is 15 residues long. CDR3 DNA sequence: TGCGCCAGCAGCCAAGATGGGACAGCGACCGGGGAGCTGTTTTTT. This sequence encodes CASSQDGTATGELFF.